This T cell receptor (beta chain) appears in the sequencing data of a study of blood T cell repertoires in COVID-19. Study at large: Samples taken during acute and convalescent COVID-19 were collected in the United States, Italy and Spain. T cells, B-cell-depleted T cells, or PBMCs provided the cDNA or gDNA that served as material.

Germline loops: CDR1 SGHTA, CDR2 FQGNSA. V shed 2 bases, J shed 4 bases, and the junction held 6 bases outside the gene matches. This CDR3 comprises 16 residues. Clones were sequenced by immunoSEQ multiplex PCR, and TCRdb holds only the in-frame ones, with some missing. The table has 100,000 to 130,000 clones, around 82% seen once. The specimen was peripheral blood. The sequence derives from a human donor in a cohort sampled during active COVID-19. The rearrangement uses TRBV7-2 and TRBJ2-1; 9 positions agree with TRBD2. In DNA form, the CDR3 reads TGTGCCAGCAGCTTATTAGGAAGCGGGGGGTACAATGAGCAGTTCTTC. Amino acid sequence: CASSLLGSGGYNEQFF.